The rows below give T cell receptor beta chains drawn from one sample of a study of hypomethylating agent response in myelodysplastic syndrome. Profiling relied on immunoSEQ multiplex PCR, and the TCRdb table lists in-frame clones only, not all of them. The profile shows nearly 4,500 clones, about four fifths of them singletons. Sequenced here: bone marrow, sampled before or after starting hypomethylating agent treatment for myelodysplastic syndrome (not recorded which). The receptors come from a human donor with myelodysplastic syndrome. Each CDR3 is given with its conserved first and last residue. A D gene is named only where the DNA matches it firmly. The size field is filled for only some rows; it gives once, few, many or a size class.

j_call	clone_size	d_call	v_call	cdr3_nt	cdr3_aa
TRBJ1-4	few	NA	TRBV4-1	TGCGCCAGCAGCCAAGATCTAAGGGTCGTAAAACTGTTTTTT	CASSQDLRVVKLFF
TRBJ2-7	NA	TRBD2	TRBV7-2	TGTGCCAGCAGCCCCGCGAACGGCGGGAGCGAGCAGTACTTC	CASSPANGGSEQYF
TRBJ2-5	NA	NA	TRBV30	TGTGCCTGGACCCCCTCAGAAGAGACCCAGTACTTC	CAWTPSEETQYF
TRBJ2-1	NA	NA	TRBV6-6	TGTGCCAGCAGTTACAACGGGGCGTACAATGAGCAGTTCTTC	CASSYNGAYNEQFF
TRBJ1-5	NA	NA	TRBV28	TGTGCCAGCAGTCTCGGGACACTCTATCAGCCCCAGCATTTT	CASSLGTLYQPQHF
TRBJ2-3	NA	NA	TRBV19	TGTGCCAGTAGTATCTGGTTTGGGGGCACAGATACGCAGTATTTT	CASSIWFGGTDTQYF
TRBJ1-2	NA	TRBD1	TRBV4-1	TGCGCCAGCAGCCAAGTCCCGGGACAGGGGAGTGGCGGCTATGGCTACACCTTC	CASSQVPGQGSGGYGYTF
TRBJ2-7	NA	NA	TRBV7-9	TGTGCCAGCAGCTTAGCCGGGACATCCTACGAGCAGTACTTC	CASSLAGTSYEQYF
TRBJ1-3	few	NA	TRBV7-2	TGTGCCAGCAGCCCGAACCCTCTTGGGGCTGGAAACACCATATATTTT	CASSPNPLGAGNTIYF
TRBJ2-7	NA	NA	TRBV29-1	TGCAGCGTGGATCTCTGGGCGGACGGCTCCTACGAGCAGTACTTC	CSVDLWADGSYEQYF
TRBJ2-2	NA	NA	TRBV7-9	TGTGCCAGCAGCTTAGTGGCGGGCGGGGAGCTGTTTTTT	CASSLVAGGELFF
TRBJ2-1	NA	TRBD1	TRBV5-1	TGCGCCAGCAGCAGAACCGGGACAGGGATGAATGAGCAGTTCTTC	CASSRTGTGMNEQFF
TRBJ2-2	NA	NA	TRBV11-2	TGTGCCAGCAGCTTCATTTTCTCCGGGGAGCTGTTTTTT	CASSFIFSGELFF
TRBJ2-3	NA	NA	TRBV7-2	TGTGCCAGCAGCTCGATTGGACCTGGGGCAGATACGCAGTATTTT	CASSSIGPGADTQYF
TRBJ2-7	NA	NA	TRBV5-1	TGCGCCAGCAGCTTGGGGGGCCCCTACGAGCAGTACTTC	CASSLGGPYEQYF
TRBJ2-7	few	NA	TRBV27	TGTGCCAGCAGTTCCAATCGTGGGGTAGGAACCTACGAGCAGTACTTC	CASSSNRGVGTYEQYF
TRBJ2-3	NA	NA	TRBV7-2	TGTGCCAGCGTCTTGGTGGGAAGCACAGATACGCAGTATTTT	CASVLVGSTDTQYF
TRBJ2-7	NA	TRBD2	TRBV5-5	TGTGCCAGCAGCTCGGCCACGGGGGGGATCTACGAGCAGTACTTC	CASSSATGGIYEQYF
TRBJ2-3	NA	TRBD2	TRBV28	TGTGCCAGCTTCCCCCCTACTAGCGGGAGATTTACAGATACGCAGTATTTT	CASFPPTSGRFTDTQYF
TRBJ2-5	NA	NA	TRBV6-5	TGTGCCAGCAGTTACAGGGCCAGGCCTCAAGAGACCCAGTACTTC	CASSYRARPQETQYF
TRBJ1-3	medium-sized	TRBD1	TRBV2	TGTGCCAGCAGTGAACAGGGGGCCAACTCTGGAAACACCATATATTTT	CASSEQGANSGNTIYF
TRBJ2-7	NA	TRBD1	TRBV28	TGTGCCAGCAGTCAACCCCCACCCGGGACAGGGGGGACCTACGAGCAGTACTTC	CASSQPPPGTGGTYEQYF
TRBJ1-5	NA	NA	TRBV5-1	TGCGCCAGCAGCCCCCTAACAGGCAATCAGCCCCAGCATTTT	CASSPLTGNQPQHF
TRBJ2-3	NA	NA	TRBV5-6	TGTGCCAGCAGCTTGCGGGTCGGCTCCGGAGATACGCAGTATTTT	CASSLRVGSGDTQYF
TRBJ2-7	NA	TRBD2	TRBV10-1	TGCGCCAGGTACACAGGGTTCGGGGGGGGCTACGAGCAGTACTTC	CARYTGFGGGYEQYF
TRBJ1-2	NA	NA	TRBV10-3	TGTGCCATCAGTGCCGATAGGGTGGATGGCTACACCTTC	CAISADRVDGYTF
TRBJ1-5	NA	NA	TRBV5-1	TGCGCCAGCAGCTTGGACAGGACCCAGCCCCAGCATTTT	CASSLDRTQPQHF
TRBJ2-2	NA	TRBD2	TRBV7-3	TGTGCCAGCAGCTTCGCGGGAGGAACCGGGGAGCTGTTTTTT	CASSFAGGTGELFF
TRBJ2-5	NA	NA	TRBV30	TGTGCCTGGAGCGCCGGACAGTCCCAAGAGACCCAGTACTTC	CAWSAGQSQETQYF
TRBJ2-7	NA	TRBD2	TRBV5-8	TGTGCCAGCAGATCAGGACTAGCGGGAGTCGAGCAGTACTTC	CASRSGLAGVEQYF
TRBJ2-2	NA	NA	TRBV4-3	TGCGCCAGCAGCCCTGCGGACACGCACACCGGGGAGCTGTTTTTT	CASSPADTHTGELFF
TRBJ2-7	NA	NA	TRBV18	TGTGCCAGCTCACCATTGGCGGCAGAGGCCGAGCAGTACTTC	CASSPLAAEAEQYF
TRBJ2-7	NA	NA	TRBV5-1	TGCGCCAGCAGCGCCCGGGACGCCCCGGGGTACGAGCAGTACTTC	CASSARDAPGYEQYF
TRBJ2-1	NA	NA	TRBV4-1	TGCGCCAGCAGCCAATACCTACAGGGAATGCACAATGAGCAGTTCTTC	CASSQYLQGMHNEQFF
TRBJ2-7	NA	NA	TRBV5-6	TGTGCCAGCAGCTTGGGAGGGGATACCTACGAGCAGTACTTC	CASSLGGDTYEQYF
TRBJ1-1	NA	NA	TRBV5-6	TGTGCCAGCAGCCCGAGGAGGAACAGGGCCCCGGGGGAGGGTGAAGCTTTCTTT	CASSPRRNRAPGEGEAFF
TRBJ2-2	NA	NA	TRBV5-1	TGCGCCAGCCGTAGGGACACCGGGGAGCTGTTTTTT	CASRRDTGELFF
TRBJ1-2	once	NA	TRBV18	TGTGCCAGCTCAATCGTACAGGGTGAAGATGGCTACACCTTC	CASSIVQGEDGYTF
TRBJ1-5	NA	NA	TRBV29-1	TGCAGCGTTACAACTGGGGCCAACCAGCCCCAGCATTTT	CSVTTGANQPQHF
TRBJ2-7	NA	TRBD1	TRBV5-1	TGCGCCAGCAGCTTGACAGGGGGCTCCACCTACGAGCAGTACTTC	CASSLTGGSTYEQYF
TRBJ1-2	few	NA	TRBV18	TGTGCCAGCTCACCCCGACTGGAGGTTAGCTATGGCTACACCTTC	CASSPRLEVSYGYTF
TRBJ2-1	NA	NA	TRBV4-1	TGCGCCAGCAGCCAAGGGACAGACTCCTACAATGAGCAGTTCTTC	CASSQGTDSYNEQFF